Listed here are 21 T cell receptor beta chains from one sample, sequenced in a study of blood T cell repertoires in COVID-19. TCRdb keeps only in-frame clones here, not all; method: immunoSEQ multiplex PCR. This sample has some 140,000 clones, with roughly 79% found just once. The sequencing sample was made of peripheral blood. The receptors here all came from a woman aged 55-70 years with active or convalescent COVID-19.

The DNA of the CDR3 is TGTGCCATCAGTGAGTCGATCGCGGGGCCCCAAGAGACCCAGTACTTC. It is translated as CAISESIAGPQETQYF. V usage is TRBV10-3 and J usage is TRBJ2-5, with D tentatively TRBD2 (6 bases). V lost 0 bases and J lost 1, with 12 bases in between. Germline V lookup: CDR1 ENHRY, CDR2 SYGVKD. The CDR3 extends over 16 amino acids.

V is TRBV5-6 and J is TRBJ2-2; D unresolved. The germline CDR1 and CDR2 sequences are SGHDT and YYEEEE. V gave up 0 bases and J gave up 4 bases, with 4 bases separating them. The CDR3 loop spans 13 amino acids. DNA for the CDR3: TGTGCCAGCAGCTTGGTTATCACCGGGGAGCTGTTTTTT. Protein product: CASSLVITGELFF.

The rearrangement uses TRBV19 and TRBJ1-1, with unresolved D. With 5 bases removed from V and 10 bases from J, the gap between germline ends came to 17 bases. Germline CDR1 LNHDA, CDR2 SQIVND (reference sequence). The CDR3 is 13 amino acids. CDR3 region: CASSRRPEGTAFF. The CDR3 DNA reads TGTGCCAGTAGTCGCCGGCCAGAGGGTACAGCTTTCTTT.

V gene TRBV11-1 combines with J gene TRBJ2-7; D possibly corresponds to TRBD2 (6 bases). The V gene lost 6 bases and the J gene lost 6 bases, with 15 bases spanning the gap. The CDR3 totals 13 residues. Germline CDR1 reads SGHAT; CDR2 reads FQDESV (reference sequence). The CDR3 DNA reads TGTGCCAGCAGAAGGAGGGGATCGACCGAGCAGTACTTC. It yields the protein CASRRRGSTEQYF.

This rearrangement joins TRBV14 to TRBJ2-6; tentative D call: TRBD1 (6 bases). Trimming took 1 base from V and 1 from J, leaving 20 bases between them. The germline V gene encodes CDR1 SGHDN and CDR2 FVKESK. The CDR3 length is 20 residues. As DNA, the CDR3 is TGTGCCAGCAGCCAAGGTCTCCAGGGACACCTCCTTTCTGGGGCCAACGTCCTGACTTTC. Amino acids: CASSQGLQGHLLSGANVLTF.

This clone showed up just once. This chain's CDR3 is CSSKTGEGQPQHF. Written as DNA, the CDR3 is TGCAGCTCGAAAACAGGGGAAGGTCAGCCCCAGCATTTT. The chain has TRBV29-1 and TRBJ1-5, with 7 bases lining up with TRBD1. Germline V CDR1 and CDR2: SQVTM, ANQGSEA. With 8 bases clipped from V and 6 bases from J, the junction kept 10 bases outside the gene matches. This CDR3 region has 13 residues. The full variable domain, rest sourced from reference TRBV29-1 and TRBJ1-5, is SAVISQKPSRDICQRGTSLTIQCQVDSQVTMMFWYRQQPGQSLTLIATANQGSEATYESGFVIDKFPISRPNLTFSTLTVSNMSPEDSSIYLCSSKTGEGQPQHFGDGTRLSIL.

CDR3 in amino acids: CATSDPRRGRDEQFF. CDR3 DNA: TGTGCCACCAGTGATCCCCGGCGAGGGAGGGATGAGCAGTTCTTC. The V call is TRBV24-1, the J call TRBJ2-1; 7 bases are a match to TRBD2. Germline loops: CDR1 KGHDR, CDR2 SFDVKD. The CDR3 loop spans 15 amino acids. The ends lost 3 bases at V and 8 bases at J; junction bases unmatched: 9.

The chain couples TRBV5-1 to TRBJ1-1; no clear D gene. This CDR3 has 15 amino acids. The germline V gene has CDR1 SGHRS and CDR2 YFSETQ. The V gene lost 0 bases and the J gene lost 5 bases, with 14 bases spanning the gap. The CDR3 region is CASSLERGLGTEAFF. For the CDR3, the DNA is TGCGCCAGCAGCTTGGAACGGGGTCTAGGTACTGAAGCTTTCTTT.

The CDR3 nucleotides read TGTGCCAGCAGTTTGCTAGCGGGAAAAAATGAGCAGTTCTTC. As protein: CASSLLAGKNEQFF. The chain uses TRBV6-5 and TRBJ2-1; 9 bases are shared with TRBD2. Losses at the gene ends were 4 bases for V and 7 bases for J; bases not matched to a gene: 5. The CDR3 spans 14 residues. Germline CDR1 MNHEY, CDR2 SVGAGI.

The table lists this clone with a few counts. J is TRBJ2-1 and V is TRBV11-1, with 7 positions matching TRBD2. The CDR3 runs to 14 residues. After removal of 6 bases from V and 6 bases from J, the junction contained 8 bases not matched to a gene. The germline V gene has CDR1 SGHAT and CDR2 FQDESV (reference sequence). CDR3 DNA sequence: TGTGCCAGCAGTGGTCTGACTAGCACCAATGAGCAGTTCTTC. Translating it yields CASSGLTSTNEQFF.

V usage is TRBV6-5 and J usage is TRBJ2-7; TRBD2 might be the D (7 bases). The CDR3 runs 15 residues. From germline, CDR1 is MNHEY and CDR2 SVGAGI. The V end was cut by 6 bases, the J end by 0 bases, with 15 bases between. The DNA of the CDR3 is TGTGCCAGCAGAATCAGGGGAGGGGGCTCCTACGAGCAGTACGTC. Amino acid sequence: CASRIRGGGSYEQYV.

This clone was observed a few times. V and J are TRBV7-9 and TRBJ1-5; 11 nucleotides agree with TRBD1. Per the germline V gene, CDR1 is SEHNR and CDR2 is FQNEAQ (reference sequence). The ends lost 2 bases at V and 7 bases at J; junction bases unmatched: 7. There are 16 residues in the CDR3. The CDR3 spells CASSLYPGQGDQPQHF. Written as DNA, the CDR3 is TGTGCCAGCAGCTTATACCCGGGACAGGGGGACCAGCCCCAGCATTTT.

This chain links TRBV5-1 with TRBJ2-7; 9 nucleotides agree with TRBD1. Trimming removed 4 bases from V and 5 bases from J; junction bases left unmatched: 4. The CDR3 spans 13 residues. From germline, CDR1 is SGHRS and CDR2 YFSETQ. This CDR3 reads CASSRQGGDEQYF. In DNA, the CDR3 is TGCGCCAGCAGCAGACAGGGGGGCGACGAGCAGTACTTC.

The V gene is TRBV6-4, the J gene TRBJ1-2, with D tentatively TRBD1 (6 bases). Germline loops: CDR1 MRHNA, CDR2 SNTAGT. This CDR3 is built from 14 residues. Trimming left V 2 bases short and J 4 bases short, with 11 bases between. The CDR3 sequence is CASSDRTGSYGYTF. The CDR3 coding sequence is TGTGCCAGCAGTGACAGAACAGGGTCCTATGGCTACACCTTC.

The V and J genes are TRBV6-5 and TRBJ1-1; 8 positions agree with TRBD1. The CDR3 totals 14 residues. The junction had 8 bases not matched to a gene; V was cut back by 6 bases and J by 5 bases. Germline CDR1 is MNHEY and CDR2 is SVGAGI. DNA for the CDR3: TGTGCCAGCAGGGTAACAGGGGGAGGGACTGAAGCTTTCTTT. Protein: CASRVTGGGTEAFF.

This chain joins TRBV6-2 or TRBV6-3 and TRBJ1-1; no clear D. CDR1 and CDR2 (germline): MNHEY, SVGEGT. The germline V and J ends were trimmed by 0 bases and 1 base, with 15 bases remaining between them. CDR3 size: 17 residues. CDR3 bases: TGTGCCAGCAGTTACTCCGGGTCACGCGGTCAGAACACTGAAGCTTTCTTT. Translation: CASSYSGSRGQNTEAFF.

Turning to this clone: The same CDR3 can be traced to other DNA sequences in this sample. The rearrangement uses TRBV5-1 and TRBJ2-7, with 9 bases aligning to TRBD1. V trimming: 4 bases; J trimming: 2 bases; junction bases outside the gene matches: 7. The germline V gene has CDR1 SGHRS and CDR2 YFSETQ. The CDR3 loop spans 15 amino acids. CDR3 residues: CASSPGQGSTYEQYV. The CDR3 DNA reads as TGCGCCAGCAGCCCGGGACAGGGATCGACCTACGAGCAGTACGTC.

This chain joins TRBV29-1 and TRBJ1-1; unclear D gene. Germline V gives CDR1 SQVTM, CDR2 ANQGSEA. CDR3 length: 13 amino acids. V gave up 6 bases and J gave up 2 bases, with 13 bases separating them. The CDR3, as DNA: TGCAGCGTCACCGACAAAGAAAACACTGAAGCTTTCTTT. As protein: CSVTDKENTEAFF.

This chain joins TRBV10-3 and TRBJ2-1; D gene unclear. Germline V gene lookup returns CDR1 ENHRY and CDR2 SYGVKD. The V end was cut by 10 bases, the J end by 3 bases, with 13 bases between. This CDR3 is built from 13 residues. CDR3 in DNA: TGTGCCAGCTACGACAACGTCTACAATGAGCAGTTCTTC. Protein: CASYDNVYNEQFF.

The gene calls are TRBV4-3 and TRBJ1-2, with a possible D match to TRBD1 (6 bases). CDR3 size: 15 residues. CDR1 and CDR2 (germline): LGHNA, YSLEER. The V gene lost 4 bases and the J gene lost 8 bases, with 20 bases spanning the gap. CDR3 DNA sequence: TGCGCCAGCAGCCGCCACGGTTTACAGGGTGAAGGCTACACCTTC. Its protein product is CASSRHGLQGEGYTF.

This clone was detected a few times. J is TRBJ1-5 and V is TRBV24-1, with D possibly TRBD1 on 6 matching bases. This CDR3 is 21 amino acids long. CDR1 is KGHDR, CDR2 SFDVKD, per germline. Trimming pared 7 bases from V and 1 base from J, leaving 31 bases between. CDR3: CATRQVPGAPTTIGSNQPQHF. The CDR3 DNA is TGTGCCACCAGGCAAGTTCCAGGGGCCCCGACGACCATTGGGAGCAATCAGCCCCAGCATTTT.